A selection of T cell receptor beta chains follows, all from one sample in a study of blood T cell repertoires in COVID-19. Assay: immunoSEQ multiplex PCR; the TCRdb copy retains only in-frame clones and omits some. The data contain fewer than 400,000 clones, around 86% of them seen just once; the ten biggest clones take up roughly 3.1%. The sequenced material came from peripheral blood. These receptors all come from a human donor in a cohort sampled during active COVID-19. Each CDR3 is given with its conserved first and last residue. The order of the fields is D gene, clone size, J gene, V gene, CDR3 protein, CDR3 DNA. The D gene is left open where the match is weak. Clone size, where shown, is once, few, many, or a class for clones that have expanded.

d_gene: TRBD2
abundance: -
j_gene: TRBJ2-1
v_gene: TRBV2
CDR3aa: CASSERVGGGLYNEQFF
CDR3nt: TGTGCCAGCAGTGAAAGGGTTGGCGGGGGGCTCTACAATGAGCAGTTCTTC

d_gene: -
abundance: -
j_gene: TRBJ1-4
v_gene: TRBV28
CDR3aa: CASSLAGGEKLFF
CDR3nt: TGTGCCAGCAGTTTAGCGGGTGGTGAAAAACTGTTTTTT

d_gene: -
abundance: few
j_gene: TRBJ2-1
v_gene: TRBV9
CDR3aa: CASSLGGGAYNEQFF
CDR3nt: TGTGCCAGCAGCCTAGGAGGGGGGGCCTACAATGAGCAGTTCTTC

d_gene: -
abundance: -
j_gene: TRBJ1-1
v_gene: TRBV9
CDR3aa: CASSVGGEAFDTEAFF
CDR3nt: TGTGCCAGCAGCGTAGGAGGAGAGGCCTTTGACACTGAAGCTTTCTTT

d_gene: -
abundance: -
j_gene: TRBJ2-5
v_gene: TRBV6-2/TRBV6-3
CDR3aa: CASSYSSGRVQNLNQETQYF
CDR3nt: TGTGCCAGCAGTTACTCGTCGGGCAGGGTCCAAAATCTTAATCAAGAGACCCAGTACTTC

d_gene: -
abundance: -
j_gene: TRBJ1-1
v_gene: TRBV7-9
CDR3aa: CASSLVGLNTEAFF
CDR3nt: TGTGCCAGCAGCTTAGTAGGACTAAACACTGAAGCTTTCTTT

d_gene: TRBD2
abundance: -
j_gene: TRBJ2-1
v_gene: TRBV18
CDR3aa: CASSPDGEGSNEQFF
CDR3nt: TGTGCCAGCTCACCGGACGGGGAGGGGAGCAATGAGCAGTTCTTC

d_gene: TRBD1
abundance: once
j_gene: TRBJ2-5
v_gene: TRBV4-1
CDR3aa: CASSQGGQGGIRKTQYF
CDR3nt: TGCGCCAGCAGCCAAGGAGGACAGGGGGGGATTAGGAAGACCCAGTACTTC

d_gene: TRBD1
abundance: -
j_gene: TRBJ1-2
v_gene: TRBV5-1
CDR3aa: CASSLGGQGTKGYTF
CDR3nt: TGCGCCAGCAGCTTGGGTGGACAGGGGACCAAGGGCTACACCTTC

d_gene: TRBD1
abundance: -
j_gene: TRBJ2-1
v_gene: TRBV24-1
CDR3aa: CATSDPGGQGSNEQFF
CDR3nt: TGTGCCACCAGTGACCCGGGCGGACAGGGAAGCAATGAGCAGTTCTTC

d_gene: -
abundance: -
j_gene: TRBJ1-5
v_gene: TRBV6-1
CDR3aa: CASSEFGGYEGEPQHF
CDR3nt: TGTGCCAGCAGTGAATTCGGGGGGTATGAGGGTGAGCCCCAGCATTTT

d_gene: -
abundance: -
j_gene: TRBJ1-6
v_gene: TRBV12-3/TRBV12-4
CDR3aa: CASSPGGATLHF
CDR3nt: TGTGCCAGCAGTCCCGGCGGCGCCACCCTCCACTTT

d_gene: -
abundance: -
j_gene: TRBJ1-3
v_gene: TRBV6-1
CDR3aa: CASSERPGGGNTIYF
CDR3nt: TGTGCCAGCAGTGAACGGCCGGGGGGCGGAAACACCATATATTTT

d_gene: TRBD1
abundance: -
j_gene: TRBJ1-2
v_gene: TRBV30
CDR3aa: CAWSVGRGRGGYTF
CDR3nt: TGTGCCTGGAGTGTAGGCAGGGGGCGCGGTGGCTACACCTTC

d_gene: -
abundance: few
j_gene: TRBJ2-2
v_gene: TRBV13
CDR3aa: CASSPTRNTGELFF
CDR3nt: TGTGCCAGCAGCCCGACTAGGAACACCGGGGAGCTGTTTTTT

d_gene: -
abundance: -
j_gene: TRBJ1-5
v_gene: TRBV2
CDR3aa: CASSEEGDGQPQHF
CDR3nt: TGTGCCAGCAGTGAGGAAGGGGATGGTCAGCCCCAGCATTTT

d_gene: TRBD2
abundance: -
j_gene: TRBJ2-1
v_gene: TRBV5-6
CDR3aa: CASSLWLAGYNEQFF
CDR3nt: TGTGCCAGCAGCTTGTGGCTAGCGGGATACAATGAGCAGTTCTTC

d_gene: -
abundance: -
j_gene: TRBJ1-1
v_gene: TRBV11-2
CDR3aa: CASSLSPTGTEAFF
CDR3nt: TGTGCCAGCAGCTTATCTCCGACGGGCACTGAAGCTTTCTTT

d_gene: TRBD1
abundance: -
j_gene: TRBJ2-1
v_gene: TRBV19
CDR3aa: CASRLSGGSYNEQFF
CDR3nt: TGTGCCAGTAGACTCTCAGGGGGTTCCTACAATGAGCAGTTCTTC

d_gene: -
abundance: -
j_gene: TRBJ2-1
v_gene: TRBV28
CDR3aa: CASTGLDEQFF
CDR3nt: TGTGCCAGCACAGGGTTAGATGAGCAGTTCTTC

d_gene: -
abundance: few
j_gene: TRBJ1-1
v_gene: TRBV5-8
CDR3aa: CASDSSMNTEAFF
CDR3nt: TGTGCCAGTGACTCCTCAATGAACACTGAAGCTTTCTTT

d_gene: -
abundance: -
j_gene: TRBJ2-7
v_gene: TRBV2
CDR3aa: CASSGFRVEQYF
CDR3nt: TGTGCCAGCAGTGGTTTCCGGGTCGAGCAGTACTTC

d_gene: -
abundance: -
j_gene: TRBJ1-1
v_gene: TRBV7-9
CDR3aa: CASSRTEGTEAFF
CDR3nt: TGTGCCAGCAGCCGGACCGAGGGCACTGAAGCTTTCTTT

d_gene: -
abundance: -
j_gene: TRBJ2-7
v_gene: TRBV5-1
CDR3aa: CASSPLSGVGSGEQYF
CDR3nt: TGCGCCAGCAGCCCACTATCGGGGGTGGGTTCGGGCGAGCAGTACTTC

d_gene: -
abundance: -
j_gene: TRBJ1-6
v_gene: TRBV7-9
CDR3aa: CASSLGGPGYNSPLHF
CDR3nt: TGTGCCAGCAGCTTAGGGGGCCCTGGCTATAATTCACCCCTCCACTTT

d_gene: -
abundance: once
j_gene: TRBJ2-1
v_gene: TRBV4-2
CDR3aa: CASSNPSDPYNEQFF
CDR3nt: TGTGCCAGCAGCAATCCTAGCGACCCCTACAATGAGCAGTTCTTC

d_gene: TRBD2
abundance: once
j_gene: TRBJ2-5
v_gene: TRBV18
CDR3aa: CASSPRSSGQETQYF
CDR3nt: TGTGCCAGCTCACCACGGTCTAGCGGACAAGAGACCCAGTACTTC

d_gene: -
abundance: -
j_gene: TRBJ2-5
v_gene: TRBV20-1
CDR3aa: CSASKTWYQETQYF
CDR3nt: TGCAGTGCTAGTAAGACTTGGTACCAAGAGACCCAGTACTTC

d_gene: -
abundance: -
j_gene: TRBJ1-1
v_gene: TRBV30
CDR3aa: CAWMGGVNTEAFF
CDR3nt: TGTGCCTGGATGGGAGGTGTGAACACTGAAGCTTTCTTT

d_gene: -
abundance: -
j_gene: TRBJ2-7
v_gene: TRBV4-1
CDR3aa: CASSQVTYGGQYF
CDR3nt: TGCGCCAGCAGCCAAGTTACTTACGGCGGGCAGTACTTC

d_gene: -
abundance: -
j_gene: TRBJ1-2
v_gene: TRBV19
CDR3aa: CASSMSVWNYGYTF
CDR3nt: TGTGCCAGTAGTATGTCGGTTTGGAACTATGGCTACACCTTC

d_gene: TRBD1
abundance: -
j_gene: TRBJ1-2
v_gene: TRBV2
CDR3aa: CASSAQGAGYYGYTF
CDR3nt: TGTGCCAGCAGTGCCCAGGGGGCTGGGTACTATGGCTACACCTTC

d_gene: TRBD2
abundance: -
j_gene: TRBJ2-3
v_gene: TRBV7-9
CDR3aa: CASKLAGERTSTDTQYF
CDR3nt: TGTGCCAGCAAACTAGCGGGGGAGAGAACTAGCACAGATACGCAGTATTTT

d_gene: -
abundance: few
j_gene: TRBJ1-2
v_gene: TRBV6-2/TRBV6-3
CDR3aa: CASSSLQNYGYTF
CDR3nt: TGTGCCAGCAGTTCTTTACAGAACTATGGCTACACCTTC

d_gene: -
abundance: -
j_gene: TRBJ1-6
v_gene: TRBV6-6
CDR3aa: CASRPRDSSYNSPLHF
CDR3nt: TGTGCCAGCAGACCTCGTGACAGCTCCTATAATTCACCCCTCCACTTT

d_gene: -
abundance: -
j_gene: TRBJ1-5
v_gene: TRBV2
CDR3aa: CASSEGGGHQPQHF
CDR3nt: TGTGCCAGCAGTGAAGGGGGCGGTCATCAGCCCCAGCATTTT

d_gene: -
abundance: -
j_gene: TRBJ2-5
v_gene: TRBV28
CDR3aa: CASIDSFEETQYF
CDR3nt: TGTGCCAGCATTGACAGTTTCGAAGAGACCCAGTACTTC